A selection of T cell receptor beta chains follows, all from one sample in a study of T cells in localized non-small cell lung cancer. This table comes from immunoSEQ multiplex PCR, and its TCRdb copy is limited to in-frame clones, with some not included. The sample includes fewer than 25,000 clones, about 88% of them seen just once. Sequences were derived from peripheral blood, sampled before any cancer treatment. These TCRs come from a male donor aged 60 or over with stage I lung adenocarcinoma. Each CDR3 is given with its conserved first and last residue. Each record gives: J gene, clone size, V gene, D gene, CDR3 protein, CDR3 DNA. D genes are given only for firm matches. The listing skips clone size in some rows; elsewhere it reads once, few, many or a size class.

J gene: TRBJ2-5; clone size: once; V gene: TRBV5-1; D gene: .; CDR3 protein: CASSGGLRGETQYF; CDR3 DNA: TGCGCCAGCAGCGGGGGCTTAAGGGGAGAGACCCAGTACTTC
J gene: TRBJ2-7; clone size: .; V gene: TRBV28; D gene: .; CDR3 protein: CASSTLLASEQYF; CDR3 DNA: TGTGCCAGCAGCACCCTACTAGCTAGCGAGCAGTACTTC
J gene: TRBJ2-7; clone size: .; V gene: TRBV10-1; D gene: TRBD1; CDR3 protein: CASSESAGGYEQYF; CDR3 DNA: TGCGCCAGCAGTGAGTCGGCAGGGGGCTACGAGCAGTACTTC
J gene: TRBJ2-5; clone size: .; V gene: TRBV5-4; D gene: .; CDR3 protein: CASSLVGHAGETQYF; CDR3 DNA: TGTGCCAGCAGCCTAGTGGGACACGCCGGAGAGACCCAGTACTTC
J gene: TRBJ2-1; clone size: .; V gene: TRBV19; D gene: .; CDR3 protein: CASSTDGGGLFGEQFF; CDR3 DNA: TGTGCCAGTAGTACCGATGGGGGGGGCCTATTTGGTGAGCAGTTCTTC
J gene: TRBJ1-6; clone size: .; V gene: TRBV7-8; D gene: .; CDR3 protein: CASSLDSGSPLHF; CDR3 DNA: TGTGCCAGCAGCTTGGACTCAGGTTCACCCCTCCACTTT
J gene: TRBJ1-2; clone size: .; V gene: TRBV27; D gene: .; CDR3 protein: CASSLSRHGVYTF; CDR3 DNA: TGTGCCAGCAGTTTATCTCGCCACGGGGTCTACACCTTC
J gene: TRBJ2-2; clone size: .; V gene: TRBV7-9; D gene: TRBD1; CDR3 protein: CASSLGQGSWTGELFF; CDR3 DNA: TGTGCCAGCAGCCTTGGACAGGGGAGTTGGACCGGGGAGCTGTTTTTT
J gene: TRBJ1-2; clone size: .; V gene: TRBV28; D gene: .; CDR3 protein: CASRDTLYGYTF; CDR3 DNA: TGTGCCAGCCGGGACACACTTTATGGCTACACCTTC
J gene: TRBJ2-1; clone size: .; V gene: TRBV5-1; D gene: .; CDR3 protein: CASSLDTARPYNEQFF; CDR3 DNA: TGCGCCAGCAGCTTAGACACCGCGAGGCCTTACAATGAGCAGTTCTTC
J gene: TRBJ1-1; clone size: .; V gene: TRBV29-1; D gene: .; CDR3 protein: CSVGGVTNTEAFF; CDR3 DNA: TGCAGCGTCGGAGGGGTGACGAACACTGAAGCTTTCTTT
J gene: TRBJ2-1; clone size: .; V gene: TRBV30; D gene: .; CDR3 protein: CAWSVGRGYSYNEQFF; CDR3 DNA: TGTGCCTGGAGTGTAGGGCGGGGCTACTCCTACAATGAGCAGTTCTTC
J gene: TRBJ1-2; clone size: .; V gene: TRBV7-9; D gene: .; CDR3 protein: CASSPAQGLSLNTF; CDR3 DNA: TGTGCCAGCAGCCCAGCCCAGGGGTTAAGCCTTAACACCTTC
J gene: TRBJ2-3; clone size: .; V gene: TRBV27; D gene: TRBD2; CDR3 protein: CASSLRLAGDVDTQYF; CDR3 DNA: TGTGCCAGCAGTCTGAGACTAGCGGGAGATGTAGATACGCAGTATTTT
J gene: TRBJ2-7; clone size: .; V gene: TRBV5-4; D gene: .; CDR3 protein: CASSPRGPYEQYF; CDR3 DNA: TGTGCCAGCAGCCCACGAGGCCCCTACGAGCAGTACTTC
J gene: TRBJ2-7; clone size: .; V gene: TRBV19; D gene: .; CDR3 protein: CASTGEPGEQYF; CDR3 DNA: TGTGCCAGTACCGGAGAGCCGGGGGAGCAGTACTTC